A few counts support the clone carrying this T cell receptor beta chain. CDR3 length: 14 residues. After removal of 6 bases from V and 6 bases from J, the junction contained 9 bases not matched to a gene. The germline V gene encodes CDR1 SGHRS and CDR2 YFSETQ. This sample stems from a study of T cells in Graves' hyperthyroidism and ophthalmopathy. Amplified TCR beta CDR3 regions came from RNA transcripts. First-round RT-PCR with HTBI primers amplified the TCR CDR3 region. TCRdb ran MiXCR on the multiplex PCR reads and lists one entry per CDR3 protein. Of about 640,000 distinct CDR3 sequences listed, less than 25% are singletons.

J is TRBJ2-1 and V is TRBV5-1, with TRBD2 identical over 7 bases. The clonotype comes from a man aged 25-40 years with Graves' ophthalmopathy. The sample was blood. The CDR3 loop is CASKLQRDSNEQFF. For the CDR3, the DNA is TGCGCCAGCAAACTCCAGCGGGATAGCAATGAGCAGTTCTTC.